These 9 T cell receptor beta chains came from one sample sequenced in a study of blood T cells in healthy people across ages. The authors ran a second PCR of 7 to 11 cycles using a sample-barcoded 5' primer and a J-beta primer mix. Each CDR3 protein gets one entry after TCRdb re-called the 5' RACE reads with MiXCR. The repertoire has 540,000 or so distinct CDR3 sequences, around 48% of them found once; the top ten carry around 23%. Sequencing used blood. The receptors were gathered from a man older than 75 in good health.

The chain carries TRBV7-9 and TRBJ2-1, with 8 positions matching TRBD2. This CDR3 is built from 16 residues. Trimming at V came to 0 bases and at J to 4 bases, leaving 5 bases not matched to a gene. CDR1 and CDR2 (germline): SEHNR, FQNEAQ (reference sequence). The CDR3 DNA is TGTGCCAGCAGCTTAGCGGACCTAGCGGGTTACAATGAGCAGTTCTTC. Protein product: CASSLADLAGYNEQFF. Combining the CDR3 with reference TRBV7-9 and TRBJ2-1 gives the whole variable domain DTGVSQNPRHKITKRGQNVTFRCDPISEHNRLYWYRQTLGQGPEFLTYFQNEAQLEKSRLLSDRFSAERPKGSFSTLEIQRTEQGDSAMYLCASSLADLAGYNEQFFGPGTRLTVL.

In nucleotides, the CDR3 is TGCAGTGCTAGCTCTGCGCATTACAATGAGCAGTTCTTC. Amino acid sequence: CSASSAHYNEQFF. This chain links TRBV20-1 with TRBJ2-1, with D uncertain. V was clipped by 3 bases and J by 4 bases, with 10 bases between them. Per the germline V gene, CDR1 is DFQATT and CDR2 is SNEGSKA (reference sequence). The CDR3 is 13 amino acids.

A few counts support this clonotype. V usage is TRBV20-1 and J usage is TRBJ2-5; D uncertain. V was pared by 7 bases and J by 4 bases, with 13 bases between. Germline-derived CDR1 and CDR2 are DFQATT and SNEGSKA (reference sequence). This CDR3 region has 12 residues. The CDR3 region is CSVYLGGETQYF. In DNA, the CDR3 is TGCAGTGTCTACTTAGGTGGAGAGACCCAGTACTTC.

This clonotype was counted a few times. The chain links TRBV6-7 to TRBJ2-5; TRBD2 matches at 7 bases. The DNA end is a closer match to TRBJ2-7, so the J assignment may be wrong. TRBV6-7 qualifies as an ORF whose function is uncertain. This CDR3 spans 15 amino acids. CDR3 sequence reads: CASSYLREMHYEQYF. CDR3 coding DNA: TGTGCCAGCAGTTACTTGCGGGAGATGCACTACGAGCAGTACTTC.

CDR3: CASSRGNGYTF. The CDR3 DNA reads TGTGCCAGCAGTCGGGGGAATGGCTACACCTTC. The J gene is TRBJ1-2, the V gene TRBV6-6, with TRBD1 as a possible D gene (5 bases). The CDR3 is 11 amino acids. Germline V gene lookup returns CDR1 MNHNY and CDR2 SVGAGI (reference sequence). V gave up 5 bases and J gave up 6 bases, with 7 bases separating them.

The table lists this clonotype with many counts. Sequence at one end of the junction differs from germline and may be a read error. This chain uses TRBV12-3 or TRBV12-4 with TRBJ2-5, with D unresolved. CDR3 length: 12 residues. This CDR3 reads CASSLGQETQYF. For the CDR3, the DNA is TGTGCCAGCAGCTTAGGGCAAGAGACCCAGTACTTC.

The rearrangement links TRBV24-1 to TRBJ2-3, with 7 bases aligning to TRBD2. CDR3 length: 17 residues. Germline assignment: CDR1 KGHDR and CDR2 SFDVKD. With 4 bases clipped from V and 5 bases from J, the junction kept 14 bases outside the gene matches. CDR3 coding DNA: TGTGCCACCAGTGACTCGACGGGCGGGAGATGGATAGATACGCAGTATTTT. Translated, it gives CATSDSTGGRWIDTQYF.

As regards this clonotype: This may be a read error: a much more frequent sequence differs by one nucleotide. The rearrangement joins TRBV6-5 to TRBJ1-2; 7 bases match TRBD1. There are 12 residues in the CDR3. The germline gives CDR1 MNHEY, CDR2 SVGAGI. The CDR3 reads CASKGTVYSYTF. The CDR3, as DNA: TGTGCCAGCAAGGGGACAGTCTATAGCTACACCTTC.

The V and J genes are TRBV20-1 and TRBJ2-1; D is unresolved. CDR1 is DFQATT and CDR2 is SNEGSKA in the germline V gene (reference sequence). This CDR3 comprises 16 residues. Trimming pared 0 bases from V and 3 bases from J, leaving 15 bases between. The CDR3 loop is CSARDRAASFYNEQFF. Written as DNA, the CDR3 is TGCAGTGCTAGAGATAGGGCGGCTTCTTTCTACAATGAGCAGTTCTTC.